This passage covers 27 T cell receptor beta chains from one sample sequenced in a study of cytomegalovirus exposure and HLA in healthy donors. Profiling relied on immunoSEQ multiplex PCR, and the TCRdb table lists in-frame clones only, not all of them. The sample includes approximately 60,000 clones, 80% to 95% of them seen just once. The sequenced sample was PBMCs. The receptors derive from a man aged 18 to 29 in good health and CMV-seronegative.

This chain links TRBV7-9 with TRBJ2-7; tentatively, D is TRBD1 (6 bases). This CDR3 spans 12 amino acids. Trimming left V 5 bases short and J 5 bases short, with 10 bases between. CDR1 and CDR2 (germline): SEHNR, FQNEAQ (reference sequence). The CDR3 is CASSPQGNEQYF. As DNA, the CDR3 is TGTGCCAGCAGCCCACAGGGAAACGAGCAGTACTTC.

CDR3 coding DNA: TGTGCCAGCAGCGTACTAGCGGGAGGATACGAGCAGTACTTC. This gives the protein CASSVLAGGYEQYF. The rearrangement uses TRBV6-5 and TRBJ2-7; TRBD2 matches at 12 bases. Germline assignment: CDR1 MNHEY and CDR2 SVGAGI. CDR3 length: 14 residues. V was clipped by 6 bases and J by 4 bases; unmatched bases: 4.

This clone has only a few counts. The gene calls are TRBV19 and TRBJ1-4; 10 nucleotides match TRBD1. The germline V gene encodes CDR1 LNHDA and CDR2 SQIVND (reference sequence). The CDR3 is 20 residues long. The V gene end was trimmed by 7 bases and the J gene end by 2 bases; junction bases not matched to a gene: 19. DNA for the CDR3: TGTGCCAGTACCACAGTATTGTTGGGACAGGGGATGGGGACTAATGAAAAACTGTTTTTT. It yields the protein CASTTVLLGQGMGTNEKLFF.

The rearrangement joins TRBV19 to TRBJ2-7; 9 nucleotides line up with TRBD1. The trim removed 5 bases at V and 0 bases at J, leaving 5 bases unmatched. Germline assignment: CDR1 LNHDA and CDR2 SQIVND (reference sequence). The CDR3 contains 15 residues. The CDR3 DNA sequence: TGTGCCAGTAGTTTACAGGGGGCAGGCTCCTACGAGCAGTACTTC. It specifies CASSLQGAGSYEQYF.

The chain combines TRBV7-2 with TRBJ1-2; D remains ambiguous. V lost 1 base, J lost 3 bases, and 9 bases lay in between. The CDR3 has 14 residues. Per the germline V gene, CDR1 is SGHTA and CDR2 is FQGNSA. This CDR3 reads CASSLVHQDYGYTF. The CDR3 coding sequence is TGTGCCAGCAGCTTAGTACACCAGGACTATGGCTACACCTTC.

This clone was counted between two and nine times. The V and J genes are TRBV19 and TRBJ2-7; 9 nucleotides align to TRBD2. CDR1 is LNHDA, CDR2 SQIVND, per germline (reference sequence). With 3 bases clipped from V and 3 bases from J, the junction kept 12 bases outside the gene matches. CDR3 length: 17 residues. CDR3 amino acids: CASSMAGGRAIGYEQYF. CDR3 nucleotides: TGTGCCAGTAGTATGGCCGGCGGGAGGGCCATAGGCTACGAGCAGTACTTC.

This clone was detected only once. This chain connects TRBV27 to TRBJ2-1; 7 bases map to TRBD2. J gave up 5 bases and V 5 bases, and 15 bases lay outside the gene matches. Germline V lookup: CDR1 MNHEY, CDR2 SMNVEV (reference sequence). The CDR3 covers 17 residues. This CDR3 reads CASSTSRLADTHNEQFF. The CDR3, as DNA: TGTGCCAGCAGTACCTCGAGGCTAGCGGACACCCACAATGAGCAGTTCTTC.

The chain joins TRBV25-1 to TRBJ1-2, with a possible D match to TRBD1 (5 bases). V was pared by 0 bases and J by 7 bases, with 15 bases between. Germline assignment: CDR1 MGHDK and CDR2 SYGVNS. The length of the CDR3 is 15 residues. The CDR3 region is CASSEYNNRRGGYTF. The CDR3, as DNA: TGTGCCAGCAGTGAATATAACAACAGGAGGGGTGGCTACACCTTC.

V usage is TRBV11-2 and J usage is TRBJ2-1; 7 bases fit TRBD2. The J segment lost 4 bases and the V segment lost 7 bases, leaving 7 bases of the junction unmatched. CDR3 length equals 14 residues. The V gene's germline CDR1 is SGHAT and CDR2 FQNNGV. The CDR3 region has the DNA TGTGCCAGCACCACTAACGGGGGGTACAATGAGCAGTTCTTC. Residues: CASTTNGGYNEQFF. The full variable domain, with the rest looked up from reference TRBV11-2 and TRBJ2-1, is EAGVAQSPRYKIIEKRQSVAFWCNPISGHATLYWYQQILGQGPKLLIQFQNNGVVDDSQLPKDRFSAERLKGVDSTLKIQPAKLEDSAVYLCASTTNGGYNEQFFGPGTRLTVL.

This chain uses TRBV30 with TRBJ2-7; 8 positions agree with TRBD1. The CDR3 consists of 15 residues. Germline-derived CDR1 and CDR2 are GTSNPN and SVGIG (reference sequence). The V segment lost 0 bases and the J segment 5 bases; nucleotides outside the gene matches: 9. CDR3 protein: CAWSVRGQGVDEQYF. CDR3 bases: TGTGCCTGGAGTGTACGAGGACAGGGTGTTGACGAGCAGTACTTC.

This clone was detected once. The chain carries TRBV30 and TRBJ1-3; D call uncertain. This CDR3 has 13 residues. Looked up from germline, CDR1 is GTSNPN and CDR2 is SVGIG (reference sequence). Deletions cut 4 bases from V and 0 bases from J, with 7 bases between. The CDR3 bases are TGTGCCTGGACACGGTTCTCTGGAAACACCATATATTTT. It encodes CAWTRFSGNTIYF.

The gene calls are TRBV4-2 and TRBJ2-1; 9 nucleotides line up with TRBD2. Trimming took 4 bases from V and 0 from J; bases not matched to a gene: 16. The CDR3 runs 20 residues. The germline V gene has CDR1 LGHNA and CDR2 YNFKEQ. Written as DNA, the CDR3 is TGTGCCAGCAGCCGAACAGGACTAGCGACGGGATATAGCTCCTACAATGAGCAGTTCTTC. Translation gives CASSRTGLATGYSSYNEQFF.

This CDR3 is CAISERSTYTLYNEQFF. The CDR3 nucleotides read TGTGCCATCAGTGAGCGGAGCACCTATACCCTCTACAATGAGCAGTTCTTC. The V call is TRBV10-3, the J call TRBJ2-1; D is ambiguous. CDR1 is ENHRY and CDR2 is SYGVKD in the germline V gene. V was clipped by 2 bases and J by 3 bases, with 17 bases between them. This CDR3 has 17 amino acids.

This chain joins TRBV14 and TRBJ2-7; 7 bases match TRBD1. V shed 2 bases, J shed 3 bases, and the junction held 10 bases outside the gene matches. The CDR3 totals 16 residues. CDR1 is SGHDN and CDR2 is FVKESK in the germline V gene. The CDR3 protein is CASSQKWGTANYEQYF. The CDR3 nucleotides read TGTGCCAGCAGCCAAAAGTGGGGGACAGCAAACTACGAGCAGTACTTC.

The CDR3 DNA sequence: TGCAGCGTCGAGCGGGGCCTGGGGGAGCAGTACTTC. It codes for CSVERGLGEQYF. The chain recombines TRBV29-1 with TRBJ2-7; 7 positions agree with TRBD2. The CDR3 is made up of 12 amino acids. In germline, CDR1 is SQVTM, CDR2 ANQGSEA. V lost 6 bases, J lost 7 bases, and 9 bases stayed unmatched.

This chain joins TRBV6-1 and TRBJ2-7; 9 bases are a match to TRBD1. This CDR3 is 16 amino acids long. The germline V gene has CDR1 MNHNS and CDR2 SASEGT. J lost 5 bases, V lost 2 bases, and 10 bases had no gene match. The CDR3, as DNA: TGTGCCAGCAGTGAACAGGCGGGGACAGGGCACCACGAGCAGTACTTC. It is translated as CASSEQAGTGHHEQYF.

The chain has TRBV10-1 and TRBJ2-1; 7 bases are a match to TRBD1. The V segment lost 3 bases and the J segment 11 bases; nucleotides outside the gene matches: 10. The CDR3 length is 14 residues. Germline CDR1 and CDR2: WNHNN and SYGVQD (reference sequence). In DNA, the CDR3 is TGCGCCAGCAGTGATGGGACAGCCACGCCACAGCAGTTCTTC. This translates into CASSDGTATPQQFF.

The sample holds one count of this clone. This CDR3 reads CASSLSAATNEKLFF. The CDR3 nucleotides read TGTGCCAGCAGTTTATCCGCAGCAACTAATGAAAAACTGTTTTTT. V and J are TRBV27 and TRBJ1-4; D uncertain. Germline CDR1 is MNHEY and CDR2 is SMNVEV (reference sequence). This CDR3 is built from 15 residues. The V and J ends lost 0 bases and 0 bases respectively, with 5 bases between them.

The chain combines TRBV11-2 with TRBJ2-1; the D gene is possibly TRBD2 (5 bases). The germline V gene encodes CDR1 SGHAT and CDR2 FQNNGV. The CDR3 contains 14 residues. Deletions cut 1 base from V and 10 bases from J, with 14 bases between. CDR3 sequence (DNA): TGTGCCAGCAGCTTAGGTGGAGCGGAGAGGGAGCAGTTCTTC. This codes for CASSLGGAEREQFF.

The V call is TRBV6-5, the J call TRBJ2-7; 7 positions match TRBD2. The V gene's germline CDR1 is MNHEY and CDR2 SVGAGI. V dropped 2 bases and J dropped 0; count of bases not matched to a gene: 4. CDR3 length equals 15 residues. The CDR3 spells CASSYVAGASYEQYF. As DNA, the CDR3 is TGTGCCAGCAGTTACGTGGCGGGAGCCTCCTACGAGCAGTACTTC.

This clone showed up just once. V gene TRBV29-1 combines with J gene TRBJ1-2; 7 bases map to TRBD1. V lost 7 bases and J lost 4; bases outside the gene matches: 9. CDR1 is SQVTM, CDR2 ANQGSEA, per germline. The CDR3 spans 13 residues. This CDR3 is CSAPAGGPYGYTF. The CDR3 nucleotides read TGCAGCGCGCCCGCAGGGGGGCCCTATGGCTACACCTTC.

The gene calls are TRBV29-1 and TRBJ2-7; the D gene is possibly TRBD2 (5 bases). The germline V gene encodes CDR1 SQVTM and CDR2 ANQGSEA. Deletions cut 4 bases from V and 2 bases from J, with 9 bases between. The CDR3 loop spans 12 amino acids. CDR3 bases: TGCAGCGTTGGTCACGGGGCCTACGAGCAGTACTTC. This sequence encodes CSVGHGAYEQYF.

The gene calls are TRBV28 and TRBJ2-1; D is undetermined. Trimming shortened V by 8 bases and J by 3 bases, and 11 bases separated the two germline ends. The CDR3 is 13 residues long. CDR1 MDHEN and CDR2 SYDVKM come from the germline V gene. This CDR3 is CASFSPIYNEQFF. CDR3 coding DNA: TGTGCCAGCTTTAGTCCCATCTACAATGAGCAGTTCTTC.

This CDR3 is CASSSGTSVYEQYF. In DNA form, the CDR3 reads TGTGCCAGCAGCTCGGGGACTAGCGTCTACGAGCAGTACTTC. This chain links TRBV13 with TRBJ2-7; 10 bases match TRBD2. CDR3 size: 14 residues. Germline values: CDR1 PRHDT, CDR2 FYEKMQ (reference sequence). The V gene end was trimmed by 4 bases and the J gene end by 3 bases; junction bases not matched to a gene: 3. Based on the CDR3 plus reference TRBV13 and TRBJ2-7, the full variable domain is AAGVIQSPRHLIKEKRETATLKCYPIPRHDTVYWYQQGPGQDPQFLISFYEKMQSDKGSIPDRFSAQQFSDYHSELNMSSLELGDSALYFCASSSGTSVYEQYFGPGTRLTVT.

This chain connects TRBV7-6 to TRBJ1-4; 8 bases align to TRBD1. This CDR3 has 17 residues. V lost 1 base to trimming and J lost 1 base; unmatched junction nucleotides: 5. Germline CDR1 reads SGHVS; CDR2 reads FNYEAQ. The CDR3 DNA sequence: TGTGCCAGCAGCTTAGGTCCGGACAGGGTAACTAATGAAAAACTGTTTTTT. Amino acids: CASSLGPDRVTNEKLFF.

The rearrangement uses TRBV14 and TRBJ2-3; D possibly corresponds to TRBD2 (6 bases). This CDR3 has 15 amino acids. Germline values: CDR1 SGHDN, CDR2 FVKESK. V shed 4 bases and J shed 0 bases, with 11 bases lying between them. The CDR3 spells CASSRQLASTDTQYF. The CDR3 DNA reads as TGTGCCAGCAGCCGACAACTAGCTAGCACAGATACGCAGTATTTT.

This clone was seen just once. This sequence joins TRBV9 and TRBJ1-1; a possible D gene is TRBD1 (6 bases). This CDR3 comprises 18 residues. Trimming removed 2 bases at V and 5 bases at J, with 25 bases between. Germline V gives CDR1 SGDLS, CDR2 YYNGEE. CDR3 sequence: CASSVLPGHSTGDTEAFF. In nucleotides, the CDR3 is TGTGCCAGCAGCGTCCTCCCGGGACATTCAACTGGAGATACTGAAGCTTTCTTT.